This passage covers 10 T cell receptor beta chains from one sample sequenced in a study of identical twins. TCRdb re-called the 5' RACE reads through MiXCR, storing one row per CDR3 protein. The sample holds hundreds of thousands of distinct CDR3 sequences, around 6.1% seen once. The specimen was naive T cells sorted from blood. The source of these receptors is a man between 18 and 29 years old in good health.

This clonotype was detected ten times or more. The chain joins TRBV12-3 or TRBV12-4 to TRBJ1-3; 10 bases align to TRBD1. The CDR3 is made up of 15 amino acids. The junction had 2 bases not matched to a gene; V was cut back by 6 bases and J by 0 bases. In nucleotides, the CDR3 is TGTGCCAGCAGATGGACAGGGGGCTCTGGAAACACCATATATTTT. This gives the protein CASRWTGGSGNTIYF.

This clonotype was counted at least ten times. The chain links TRBV20-1 to TRBJ2-5; D unresolved. The V and J ends lost 5 bases and 2 bases respectively, with 18 bases between them. This CDR3 contains 15 residues. Germline CDR1 DFQATT, CDR2 SNEGSKA (reference sequence). CDR3 residues: CSALLLKIPQETQYF. As DNA, the CDR3 is TGCAGTGCTCTCCTTCTCAAGATTCCTCAAGAGACCCAGTACTTC.

The rearrangement links TRBV2 to TRBJ2-2; unclear D gene. Germline loops: CDR1 SNHLY, CDR2 FYNNEI. The V gene lost 5 bases and the J gene lost 6 bases, with 10 bases spanning the gap. There are 13 residues in the CDR3. CDR3 bases: TGTGCCAGCAGTAGGAGTTCAGCCGGGGAGCTGTTTTTT. This sequence encodes CASSRSSAGELFF.

This clonotype has a count of ten or more. The J gene is TRBJ2-1, the V gene TRBV20-1; 10 bases map to TRBD2. The CDR3 is made up of 15 amino acids. The junction had 4 bases not matched to a gene; V was cut back by 3 bases and J by 2 bases. The germline gives CDR1 DFQATT, CDR2 SNEGSKA (reference sequence). CDR3 in amino acids: CSASPTSGPYNEQFF. CDR3 DNA sequence: TGCAGTGCTAGTCCGACTAGCGGGCCCTACAATGAGCAGTTCTTC.

The table lists this clonotype with many counts. The chain recombines TRBV12-3 or TRBV12-4 with TRBJ2-1; no clear D. The ends were cut back, 7 bases at V and 1 base at J, with 5 bases in the middle. The CDR3 is made up of 12 amino acids. The CDR3 region is CASTGSYNEQFF. CDR3 DNA: TGTGCCAGCACCGGGTCCTACAATGAGCAGTTCTTC.

Turning to this clonotype: It is likely a read error, because the conserved phenylalanine at the end of the CDR3 is missing. The rearrangement links TRBV10-3 to TRBJ1-5, with 8 bases fitting TRBD1. Trimming took 7 bases from V and 0 from J; bases not matched to a gene: 8. The CDR3 is 16 amino acids. CDR1 and CDR2 from the germline V gene are ENHRY and SYGVKD. CDR3 sequence (DNA): TGTGCCATCAAATCCGGGACAGGAGTTAGCAATCAGCCCCAGCATTAT. Translating gives CAIKSGTGVSNQPQHY.

This clonotype was observed a few times. The V and J genes are TRBV18 and TRBJ2-6; no clear D gene. The V end was cut by 6 bases, the J end by 4 bases, with 7 bases between. The length of the CDR3 is 13 residues. In germline, CDR1 is KGHSH, CDR2 LQKENI. The CDR3 loop reads CASSLQGANVLTF. CDR3 in DNA: TGTGCCAGCTCCTTACAGGGGGCCAACGTCCTGACTTTC.

This clonotype was picked up a small number of times. The chain joins TRBV29-1 to TRBJ1-2; 9 nucleotides align to TRBD1. The CDR3 has 13 amino acids. The trim removed 6 bases at V and 5 bases at J, leaving 7 bases unmatched. Germline CDR1 is SQVTM and CDR2 is ANQGSEA. In nucleotides, the CDR3 is TGCAGCGTAGCCCCCGGGACAGGGTATGGCTACACCTTC. Protein product: CSVAPGTGYGYTF.

This clonotype appeared a few times. The chain recombines TRBV3-1 with TRBJ1-1; D not certain. V lost 4 bases and J 6 bases, leaving 24 bases between the germline ends. The CDR3 runs 17 residues. Per germline, CDR1 LGHDT and CDR2 YNNKEL (reference sequence). CDR3 sequence reads: CASSRRTGSPNGAEAFF. For the CDR3, the DNA is TGTGCCAGCAGCCGCCGAACCGGGTCCCCAAATGGCGCTGAAGCTTTCTTT. Drawing the rest from reference TRBV3-1 and TRBJ1-1, the complete variable domain is DTAVSQTPKYLVTQMGNDKSIKCEQNLGHDTMYWYKQDSKKFLKIMFSYNNKELIINETVPNRFSPKSPDKAHLNLHINSLELGDSAVYFCASSRRTGSPNGAEAFFGQGTRLTVV.

This clonotype was seen at least ten times. This chain uses TRBV5-1 with TRBJ2-7, with TRBD2 identical over 9 bases. Germline lookup yields CDR1 SGHRS and CDR2 YFSETQ. This CDR3 has 16 amino acids. After removal of 0 bases from V and 0 bases from J, the junction contained 4 bases not matched to a gene. The CDR3 sequence: CASSLASGNPSYEQYF. CDR3 coding DNA: TGCGCCAGCAGCTTGGCTAGCGGGAATCCCTCCTACGAGCAGTACTTC. The full variable domain, its missing parts supplied by reference TRBV5-1 and TRBJ2-7, is KAGVTQTPRYLIKTRGQQVTLSCSPISGHRSVSWYQQTPGQGLQFLFEYFSETQRNKGNFPGRFSGRQFSNSRSEMNVSTLELGDSALYLCASSLASGNPSYEQYFGPGTRLTVT.